The source of this T cell receptor beta chain is a study of control samples from healthy donors and cancer patients. Measured with immunoSEQ multiplex PCR; TCRdb has only the in-frame clones, and not every one. The sample includes about 160,000 clones, over 85% seen only once; the top ten take approximately 12%. The sequence was collected from a man aged 25-45 years in good health. The source material was blood.

CDR3: CASSLAIGPEREQYF. In DNA form, the CDR3 reads TGTGCCAGCAGCTTGGCGATTGGACCTGAGAGGGAGCAGTACTTC. V and J are TRBV5-8 and TRBJ2-7, with D hard to call. The germline CDR1 and CDR2 sequences are SGHTS and YDEGEE. The CDR3 length is 15 residues. V was trimmed by 0 bases and J by 7 bases, leaving 17 bases between them.